The entry below describes one T cell receptor (beta chain). Trimming took off 2 bases at V and 1 base at J, with 14 bases between the two ends. Per the germline V gene, CDR1 is GTSNPN and CDR2 is SVGIG (reference sequence). The length of the CDR3 is 15 residues. The sample is drawn from a study of T cell changes during pregnancy in multiple sclerosis. Clones were read by immunoSEQ multiplex PCR, and TCRdb kept only the in-frame ones, dropping some. The data show under 45,000 clones, 90% seen once. This specimen was CD8+ T cells from peripheral blood mononuclear cells, taken in the third trimester of pregnancy. The source is a female donor with multiple sclerosis, enrolled in a pregnancy study. The chain links TRBV30 to TRBJ1-1; maybe TRBD1 (5 bases). Here the CDR3 reads CAWSNLGGENTEAFF. Here the CDR3 DNA reads TGTGCCTGGAGTAACCTGGGGGGGGAGAACACTGAAGCTTTCTTT. The whole variable domain, remainder taken from reference TRBV30 and TRBJ1-1, is SQTIHQWPATLVQPVGSPLSLECTVEGTSNPNLYWYRQAAGRGLQLLFYSVGIGQISSEVPQNLSASRPQDRQFILSSKKLLLSDSGFYLCAWSNLGGENTEAFFGQGTRLTVV.